These T cell receptor beta chains were read from a single sample in a study of post-analysis software for immune sequencing data. One entry per CDR3 protein, called by TCRdb with MiXCR from the PCR reads. The sample carries hundreds of thousands of distinct CDR3 sequences, approximately 60% recorded once. The sample taken for sequencing was blood. These receptors all come from a girl aged 2 to 9 with multiple sclerosis. Both conserved end residues are part of each CDR3. Clone size appears in some rows only: once, few, many, or a class for an expanded clone.

j_call v_call clone_size cdr3_aa
TRBJ1-2 TRBV29-1 - CSVLGWTPNYGYTF
TRBJ2-1 TRBV7-3 - CASSRGQRGEQFF
TRBJ2-1 TRBV7-2 - CASSPRTPSTSSSYNEQFF
TRBJ2-1 TRBV29-1 - CSVAGKEQVYNEQFF
TRBJ2-1 TRBV9 - CASGRRGSNEQFF
TRBJ2-7 TRBV6-5 - CASSSRRGRDLYEQYF
TRBJ2-3 TRBV10-3 - CAISDLAASTDTQYF
TRBJ2-1 TRBV30 - CAWSVNRINEQFF
TRBJ2-3 TRBV7-9 - CASSKGSTDTQYF
TRBJ2-1 TRBV2 - CASSDIGLASYNEQFF
TRBJ2-2 TRBV12-3/TRBV12-4 once CASRGIFTGELFF
TRBJ2-5 TRBV20-1 - CSARQASGLQETQYF
TRBJ2-1 TRBV5-1 - CASTGGAASGKNEQFF
TRBJ2-7 TRBV4-1 - CASSERAGGSYEQYF
TRBJ2-5 TRBV5-6 few CASSASGTQYF
TRBJ2-5 TRBV4-1 - CASSQPGSPGYQETQYF
TRBJ2-3 TRBV9 - CASSVALSRTDTQYF
TRBJ1-1 TRBV4-1 - CASSQIQGSGRGRNTEAFF
TRBJ2-1 TRBV6-2/TRBV6-3 few CASRQGTYNEQFF
TRBJ1-2 TRBV7-2 - CASRPAGGLGGYTF
TRBJ2-3 TRBV4-3 few CASSQDVGADTQYF
TRBJ1-1 TRBV21-1 - CASSKTTEAFF
TRBJ2-1 TRBV20-1 - CSARDAGTSTQFF
TRBJ2-7 TRBV5-1 few CASSLALAGVYEQYF
TRBJ1-5 TRBV5-1 - CASSLSGAEPQHF
TRBJ1-1 TRBV12-3/TRBV12-4 - CASSTDPNTEAFF
TRBJ2-5 TRBV11-2 - CASSSSDRLTRKAETQYF
TRBJ2-3 TRBV15 once CATSSAKRASTDTQYF
TRBJ2-3 TRBV5-1 - CASSLNSCTDTQYF
TRBJ2-7 TRBV29-1 few CSVGDLKQYF
TRBJ2-5 TRBV19 - CASSIRAGKETQYF